Below, one T cell receptor beta chain is given with its context. Its antigen is currently unknown. The data belong to a study of cytomegalovirus exposure and HLA in healthy donors. Study findings and constraints: Productive status was seen about 87% or about 30% of the time for most TCR beta V segments in an earlier analysis. Researchers reported in a later analysis that common viral pathogens appeared linked to several top clusters. Further analysis, carried out later, found HLA-associated TCR beta chains more clonally expanded than equally common other chains. Later analysis associated a missense DCLRE1C variant with TCR beta V- and J-gene trimming.

V was trimmed by 2 bases and J by 9 bases, leaving 17 bases between them. CDR3 length: 15 amino acids. From germline, CDR1 is MNHNS and CDR2 SASEGT. 60 Vbeta and 13 Jbeta primers were used in PCR. Sequencing was performed with immunoSEQ multiplex PCR; in TCRdb, only in-frame clones are kept and a portion is missing. The sample has around 75,000 clones, and its top ten clones hold under 1.5%. The V gene is TRBV6-1, the J gene TRBJ2-1, with D maybe TRBD1 (5 bases). The sequence derives from a woman aged 55 to 70 in good health and CMV-seronegative. The sample comprised PBMCs. The CDR3 sequence is CASSEFGRVLGEQFF. CDR3 DNA sequence: TGTGCCAGCAGTGAATTTGGCAGGGTTTTGGGTGAGCAGTTCTTC.